This T cell receptor beta chain was observed in a study of T cell changes during pregnancy in multiple sclerosis. The protocol was immunoSEQ multiplex PCR, while the TCRdb copy is restricted to in-frame clones and leaves out a portion. The table records tens of thousands of clones, roughly 90% of them present only once. The sample was CD8+ T cells from peripheral blood mononuclear cells, taken before pregnancy. The TCR sequence derives from a female donor with multiple sclerosis, enrolled in a pregnancy study.

CDR3 amino acids: CASTGGDSFEAFF. CDR3 DNA: TGTGCCAGCACCGGGGGGGACAGTTTTGAAGCTTTCTTT. The chain uses TRBV5-4 and TRBJ1-1; TRBD1 agrees at 7 bases. The CDR3 sequence is 13 residues long. J lost 7 bases, V lost 6 bases, and 9 bases had no gene match. Germline V lookup: CDR1 SGHNT, CDR2 YYREEE (reference sequence). Supplemented by reference TRBV5-4 and TRBJ1-1, the full variable domain reads ETGVTQSPTHLIKTRGQQVTLRCSSQSGHNTVSWYQQALGQGPQFIFQYYREEENGRGNFPPRFSGLQFPNYSSELNVNALELDDSALYLCASTGGDSFEAFFGQGTRLTVV.